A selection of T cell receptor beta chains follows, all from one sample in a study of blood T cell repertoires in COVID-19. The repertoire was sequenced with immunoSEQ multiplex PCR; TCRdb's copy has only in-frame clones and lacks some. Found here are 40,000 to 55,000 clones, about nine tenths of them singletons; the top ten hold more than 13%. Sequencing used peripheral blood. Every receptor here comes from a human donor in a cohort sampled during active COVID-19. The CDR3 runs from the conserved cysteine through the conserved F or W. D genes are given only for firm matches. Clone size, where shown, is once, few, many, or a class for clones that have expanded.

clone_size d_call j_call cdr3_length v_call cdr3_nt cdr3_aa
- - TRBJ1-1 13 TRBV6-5 TGTGCCAGCTCGCGATCTGTCGACACTGAAGCTTTCTTT CASSRSVDTEAFF
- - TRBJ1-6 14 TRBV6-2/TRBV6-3 TGTGCCAGCAGTCGAAGCCGTTCAGGTTCACCCCTCCACTTT CASSRSRSGSPLHF
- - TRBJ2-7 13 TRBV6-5 TGTGCCAGCAGGGCCCCCGTCGTGAACGAGCAGTACTTC CASRAPVVNEQYF
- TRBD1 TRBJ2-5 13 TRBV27 TGTGCCAGCAGTTGGACAGGGGGAGAGACCCAGTACTTC CASSWTGGETQYF
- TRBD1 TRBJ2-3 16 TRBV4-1 TGCGCCAGCAGCCAAGATGGACAGGGCTTGGCAGATACGCAGTATTTT CASSQDGQGLADTQYF
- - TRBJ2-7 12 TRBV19 TGTGCCAGCCACCTTAGCTCCTACGAGCAGTACTTC CASHLSSYEQYF
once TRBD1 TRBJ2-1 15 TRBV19 TGTGCCAGTAGTCGGGACAGGGGCCTGCTCAATGAGCAGTTCTTC CASSRDRGLLNEQFF
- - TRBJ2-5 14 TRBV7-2 TGTGCCAGCAGCACCGGACTCGCCCAAGAGACCCAGTACTTC CASSTGLAQETQYF
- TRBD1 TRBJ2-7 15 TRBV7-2 TGTGCCAGCAGCTTAGACGGGACAGTTTCCTACGAGCAGTACTTC CASSLDGTVSYEQYF
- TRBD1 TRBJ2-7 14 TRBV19 TGTGCCAGTAGGGGACAGGGGGAAGGGTACGAGCAGTACTTC CASRGQGEGYEQYF
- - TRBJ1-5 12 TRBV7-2 TGTGCCAGCAGCTTCCCAAATCAGCCCCAGCATTTT CASSFPNQPQHF
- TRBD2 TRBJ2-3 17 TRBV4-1 TGCGCCAGCAGCCAAGTGTTAGCGGGGGCCTCCACAGATACGCAGTATTTT CASSQVLAGASTDTQYF
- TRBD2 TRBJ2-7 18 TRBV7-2 TGTGCCAGCAGCTTAACCCCTAAAGGACTAGCGGGTGACTACGAGCAGTACTTC CASSLTPKGLAGDYEQYF
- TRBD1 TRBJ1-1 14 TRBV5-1 TGCGCCAGCAGCTTCAGGGGGGAGAACACTGAAGCTTTCTTT CASSFRGENTEAFF
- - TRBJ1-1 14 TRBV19 TGTGCCAGTAGTATCAGGGGTGTAAAAACTGAAGCTTTCTTT CASSIRGVKTEAFF
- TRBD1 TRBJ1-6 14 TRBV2 TGTGCCAGCAGTGTTGGGACAGGGGTTTCACCCCTCCACTTT CASSVGTGVSPLHF
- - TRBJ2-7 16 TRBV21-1 TGTGCCAGCAGCAAAGAGTTGTGGGCAGGGGGCTACGAGCAGTACTTC CASSKELWAGGYEQYF
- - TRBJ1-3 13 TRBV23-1 TGCGCCAGCAGTCCAACAGCCGGCAACACCATATATTTT CASSPTAGNTIYF
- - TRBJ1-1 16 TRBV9 TGTGCCAGCAGCGGAGAGACAGCGAGGTTGCCCACTGAAGCTTTCTTT CASSGETARLPTEAFF
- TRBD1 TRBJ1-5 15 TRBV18 TGTGCCAGCTCACCACCGACAGGGGGAGAGCAGCCCCAGCATTTT CASSPPTGGEQPQHF
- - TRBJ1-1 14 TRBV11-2 TGTGCCAGCACCCCAGAGCGGCACCCCCGCGGAGCTTTCTTT CASTPERHPRGAFF
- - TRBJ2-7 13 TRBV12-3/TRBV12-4 TGTGCCAGCAGTTTAGTGGCCGAATACGAGCAGTACTTC CASSLVAEYEQYF
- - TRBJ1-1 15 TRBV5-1 TGCGCCAGCAGCTCCTACAGGGTAAGGAGCGCTGAAGCTTTCTTT CASSSYRVRSAEAFF
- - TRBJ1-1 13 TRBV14 TGTGCCAGCAGCCAAGATCAGAACACTGAAGCTTTCTTT CASSQDQNTEAFF
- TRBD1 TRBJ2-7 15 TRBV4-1 TGCGCCAGCAGCCAAGTTCCCGGACAGGGCTACGAGCAGTACTTC CASSQVPGQGYEQYF
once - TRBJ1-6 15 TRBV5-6 TGTGCCAGCAGCCCCCCGGGGGGGGGTCGATCGGGCCTCCACTTT CASSPPGGGRSGLHF
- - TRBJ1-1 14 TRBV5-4 TGTGCCAGCAGCTTAAAAACAGTGAACACTGAAGCTTTCTTT CASSLKTVNTEAFF
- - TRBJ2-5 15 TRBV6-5 TGTGCCAGCAGCTACTCGTTGATATACCGGGAGACCCAGTACTTC CASSYSLIYRETQYF
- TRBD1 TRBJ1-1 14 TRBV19 TGTGCCAGTAGTGCAAACCGGGACAGCCCAATCGCTTTCTTT CASSANRDSPIAFF
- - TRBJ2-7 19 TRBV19 TGTGCCAGTACCCCTGATGGGCCTTCACTACTCACAGGCCCCTCCGAGCAGTACTTC CASTPDGPSLLTGPSEQYF
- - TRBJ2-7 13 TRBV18 TGTGCCAGCTCAGAATACAAATTTTACGAGCAGTACTTC CASSEYKFYEQYF
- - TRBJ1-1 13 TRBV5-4 TGTGCCAGCAGCCAGCTAGGGGGAGCTGAAGCTTTCTTT CASSQLGGAEAFF
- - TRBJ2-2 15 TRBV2 TGTGCCAGCAGTCAGTTTCAGGGGTCCGACGGGGAGCTGTTTTTT CASSQFQGSDGELFF
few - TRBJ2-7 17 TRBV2 TGTGCCAGCAGTGAAAACCCTACAGGTACGGAACCTTACGAGCAGTACTTC CASSENPTGTEPYEQYF
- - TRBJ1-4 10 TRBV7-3 TGTGCCAGCAGCTTATGGGGCCTGTTTTTT CASSLWGLFF
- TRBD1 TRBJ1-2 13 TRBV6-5 TGTGCCAGCAGTTTTAACAGGGGAGATGGCTACACCTTC CASSFNRGDGYTF
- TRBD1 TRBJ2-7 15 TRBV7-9 TGTGCCAGCAGCCACAGGGACAGGGTCTCCTACGAGCAGTACTTC CASSHRDRVSYEQYF
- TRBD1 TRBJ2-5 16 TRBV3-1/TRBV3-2 TGTGCCAGCAGCCAAGAGGGACAGGGGTACCAAGAGACCCAGTACTTC CASSQEGQGYQETQYF
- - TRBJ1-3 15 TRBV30 TGTGCCTGCGGACTGCAGGGATTCTCTGGAAACACCATATATTTT CACGLQGFSGNTIYF
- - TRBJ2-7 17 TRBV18 TGTGCCAGCTCACCCATAGGCCAGGGCCCATTATCTACCTATCAGTACTTC CASSPIGQGPLSTYQYF
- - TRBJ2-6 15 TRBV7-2 TGTGCCAGCAGCTTAGACAGCTCTGGGGCCAACGTCCTGACTTTC CASSLDSSGANVLTF